This T cell receptor (beta chain) was recorded in a study of T-cell reconstitution after alpha-beta-depleted transplantation in children. V lost 0 bases and J lost 4; bases outside the gene matches: 7. The CDR3 has 17 amino acids. The germline V gene has CDR1 KGHDR and CDR2 SFDVKD. This clonotype appeared a few times. During its preparation, the TCRbeta library received unique molecular identifiers. TCRdb re-called the PCR reads through MiXCR, storing one row per CDR3 protein. The data show 490,000 or so distinct CDR3 sequences, around 13% seen once. The rearrangement links TRBV24-1 to TRBJ2-2, with 7 bases identical to TRBD1. The TCR sequence derives from a human donor who donated a stem cell graft to a child with combined immunodeficiency. The specimen was PBMCs from the stem cell graft donor, collected from the stem cell graft. DNA for the CDR3: TGTGCCACCAGTGATTTGAAGAACAGGGGTGCCACCGGGGAGCTGTTTTTT. It translates to CATSDLKNRGATGELFF.